The 27 T cell receptor beta chains listed next were all sequenced from one sample in a study of T cell responses to AZD1222 COVID-19 vaccine. Only in-frame clones appear in the TCRdb table, and some are missing; sequencing was by immunoSEQ multiplex PCR. The sample holds about 110,000 clones; 94% are singletons and the top ten take around 2.8%. The specimen comprised peripheral blood, sampled 28 days after the second AZD1222 dose. Every receptor here comes from an adult who received the AZD1222 COVID-19 vaccine.

This chain uses TRBV12-3 or TRBV12-4 with TRBJ1-1, with a weak D call TRBD1 (5 bases). The V end was cut by 3 bases, the J end by 3 bases, with 8 bases between. The CDR3 is made up of 13 amino acids. For the CDR3, the DNA is TGTGCCAGCAGTTTGGCGGGGGACACTGAAGCTTTCTTT. It encodes CASSLAGDTEAFF.

J is TRBJ1-2 and V is TRBV6-5; D is undetermined. Germline lookup yields CDR1 MNHEY and CDR2 SVGAGI. V gave up 0 bases and J gave up 8 bases, with 10 bases separating them. CDR3 length: 13 residues. Here the CDR3 DNA reads TGTGCCAGCAGTTACTCGAGGGTAGAGGGCTACACCTTC. Residues: CASSYSRVEGYTF.

The chain joins TRBV7-9 to TRBJ1-1, with 7 nucleotides matching TRBD1. The V and J ends lost 1 base and 5 bases, in that order; junction bases with no gene match: 7. Germline V gene data show CDR1 as SEHNR and CDR2 as FQNEAQ (reference sequence). CDR3 size: 15 residues. This CDR3 is CASSLVRQGRTEAFF. The CDR3, as DNA: TGTGCCAGCAGCTTAGTTCGACAGGGAAGAACTGAAGCTTTCTTT. The whole variable domain, remainder taken from reference TRBV7-9 and TRBJ1-1, is DTGVSQNPRHKITKRGQNVTFRCDPISEHNRLYWYRQTLGQGPEFLTYFQNEAQLEKSRLLSDRFSAERPKGSFSTLEIQRTEQGDSAMYLCASSLVRQGRTEAFFGQGTRLTVV.

The chain carries TRBV27 and TRBJ2-1, with 14 bases aligning to TRBD2. The CDR3 covers 16 residues. Trimming removed 5 bases from V and 8 bases from J; junction bases left unmatched: 8. CDR1 MNHEY and CDR2 SMNVEV come from the germline V gene (reference sequence). CDR3 bases: TGTGCCAGCAGTCCCGGGACTAGCGGGAGTTCCGATGAGCAGTTCTTC. Translation gives CASSPGTSGSSDEQFF.

The chain recombines TRBV4-2 with TRBJ1-2; D is perhaps TRBD1 (5 bases). The CDR3 extends over 14 amino acids. Germline-derived CDR1 and CDR2 are LGHNA and YNFKEQ. V lost 0 bases, J lost 8 bases, and 13 bases lay in between. The CDR3 is CASSQDPTSGGYTF. The CDR3 DNA reads TGTGCCAGCAGCCAAGATCCCACCTCAGGGGGCTACACCTTC.

The chain has TRBV5-8 and TRBJ1-2; D perhaps matches TRBD1 (6 bases). The germline V gene encodes CDR1 SGHTS and CDR2 YDEGEE. The CDR3 loop spans 17 amino acids. V was cut by 0 bases and J by 2 bases, with 17 bases left in between. The CDR3 nucleotides are TGTGCCAGCAGCTTGGGGCAGGGGTTTTCCACGAACTATGGCTACACCTTC. It specifies CASSLGQGFSTNYGYTF.

This sequence joins TRBV12-3 or TRBV12-4 and TRBJ1-1; no firm D call. V was trimmed by 6 bases and J by 4 bases, leaving 9 bases between them. There are 12 residues in the CDR3. The CDR3 region has the DNA TGTGCCAGCAGGCCTGTGGGCACTGAAGCTTTCTTT. It codes for CASRPVGTEAFF.

This chain links TRBV19 with TRBJ1-5, with 9 bases lining up with TRBD1. V was clipped by 5 bases and J by 4 bases; unmatched bases: 6. In germline, CDR1 is LNHDA, CDR2 SQIVND (reference sequence). This CDR3 is built from 15 residues. The CDR3 bases are TGTGCCAGTAGTTCCTCCGGGACAGGGAATCAGCCCCAGCATTTT. Amino acids: CASSSSGTGNQPQHF.

The CDR3 loop reads CASSVDVGDNQPQHF. The DNA of the CDR3 is TGTGCCAGCAGCGTGGATGTTGGCGACAATCAGCCCCAGCATTTT. This chain joins TRBV9 and TRBJ1-5, with unresolved D. This CDR3 is built from 15 residues. Germline V gene data show CDR1 as SGDLS and CDR2 as YYNGEE. V lost 2 bases and J lost 3, with 12 bases in between.

Concerning this clone itself: Within the sample, other DNA sequences also encode this same CDR3. The chain links TRBV27 to TRBJ1-5, with D unclear. This CDR3 is built from 13 residues. Germline V lookup: CDR1 MNHEY, CDR2 SMNVEV (reference sequence). V shed 0 bases and J shed 2 bases, with 2 bases lying between them. The CDR3 DNA follows: TGTGCCAGCAGTTTATCGGGCAATCAGCCCCAGCATTTT. Its protein is CASSLSGNQPQHF.

The V call is TRBV7-9, the J call TRBJ2-1, with D maybe TRBD1 (7 bases). The CDR3 extends over 12 amino acids. Trimming pared 5 bases from V and 7 bases from J, leaving 9 bases between. Per the germline V gene, CDR1 is SEHNR and CDR2 is FQNEAQ (reference sequence). The CDR3 is CASSPGGNEQFF. The CDR3 DNA sequence: TGTGCCAGCAGCCCAGGGGGGAATGAGCAGTTCTTC.

The J gene is TRBJ1-4, the V gene TRBV27, with a possible D match to TRBD1 (5 bases). Germline V CDR1 and CDR2: MNHEY, SMNVEV (reference sequence). V lost 3 bases and J 3 bases, leaving 8 bases between the germline ends. The CDR3 is made up of 14 amino acids. The CDR3 coding sequence is TGTGCCAGCAGTTTGCAGGGTGCTAATGAAAAACTGTTTTTT. It is translated as CASSLQGANEKLFF. Combining the CDR3 with reference TRBV27 and TRBJ1-4 gives the whole variable domain EAQVTQNPRYLITVTGKKLTVTCSQNMNHEYMSWYRQDPGLGLRQIYYSMNVEVTDKGDVPEGYKVSRKEKRNFPLILESPSPNQTSLYFCASSLQGANEKLFFGSGTQLSVL.

The chain is built from TRBV6-5 and TRBJ2-2, with D unclear. The CDR3 has 16 residues. The V end lost 4 bases, the J end lost 1 base, and 13 bases lay between the germline ends. CDR1 and CDR2 (germline): MNHEY, SVGAGI. The CDR3 protein is CASSSFTDENTGELFF. DNA of the CDR3: TGTGCCAGCAGTTCATTCACCGACGAGAACACCGGGGAGCTGTTTTTT.

The gene calls are TRBV10-1 and TRBJ1-2, with TRBD1 identical over 10 bases. The CDR3 spans 14 residues. V dropped 10 bases and J dropped 5; count of bases not matched to a gene: 10. The germline V gene has CDR1 WNHNN and CDR2 SYGVQD (reference sequence). The CDR3 DNA reads as TGCGCCACGAACCGGGACAGGGGTAAGTATGGCTACACCTTC. As protein: CATNRDRGKYGYTF.

This clone turned up a few times. V gene TRBV6-5 combines with J gene TRBJ2-7; D remains unclear. CDR1 and CDR2 from the germline V gene are MNHEY and SVGAGI. The V end lost 10 bases, the J end lost 5 bases, and 21 bases lay between the germline ends. The CDR3 loop spans 14 amino acids. The CDR3 protein is CATALERVGHEQYF. Written as DNA, the CDR3 is TGTGCCACCGCGTTAGAACGCGTGGGCCACGAGCAGTACTTC.

The V call is TRBV19, the J call TRBJ1-4; TRBD1 is a possible D gene (6 bases). Between the trimmed V and J ends, which lost 10 bases and 3 bases, there was a span of 24 bases. The V gene's germline CDR1 is LNHDA and CDR2 SQIVND (reference sequence). CDR3 length equals 17 residues. Written as DNA, the CDR3 is TGTGCCATTCCTAATTCCCCTATACAGGGAGCTAATGAAAAACTGTTTTTT. Translating it yields CAIPNSPIQGANEKLFF.

J is TRBJ1-3 and V is TRBV7-6; no reliable D call. CDR1 is SGHVS, CDR2 FNYEAQ, per germline. Trimming pared 2 bases from V and 2 bases from J, leaving 10 bases between. The CDR3 runs 15 residues. CDR3 sequence reads: CASSLTSGAGNTIYF. CDR3 DNA: TGTGCCAGCAGCTTAACGAGCGGGGCTGGAAACACCATATATTTT. Full variable domain (rest looked up from reference TRBV7-6 and TRBJ1-3): GAGVSQSPRYKVTKRGQDVALRCDPISGHVSLYWYRQALGQGPEFLTYFNYEAQQDKSGLPNDRFSAERPEGSISTLTIQRTEQRDSAMYRCASSLTSGAGNTIYFGEGSWLTVV.

This sequence joins TRBV21-1 and TRBJ2-1; whether TRBD2, the table's D call, matches the DNA was not checked. TRBV21-1 is a pseudogene. This CDR3 spans 17 amino acids. CDR3 nucleotides: TGTGCCAGCAGCAAAGACCTAGGACTAGCGGGACAAAATGAGCAGTTCTTC. Amino acid sequence: CASSKDLGLAGQNEQFF.

The chain links TRBV5-5 to TRBJ2-7; 8 nucleotides align to TRBD1. Germline V gives CDR1 SGHKS, CDR2 YYEKEE (reference sequence). This CDR3 is built from 13 residues. Trimming at V came to 4 bases and at J to 6 bases, leaving 6 bases not matched to a gene. The CDR3 DNA is TGTGCCAGCAGCACGACAGGGGTTGTCGAGCAGTACTTC. Its protein product is CASSTTGVVEQYF.

In nucleotides, the CDR3 is TGTGCCAGCAGCAGGGACCAAGGCACCTACAATGAGCAGTTCTTC. Protein sequence: CASSRDQGTYNEQFF. This chain uses TRBV6-2 or TRBV6-3 with TRBJ2-1; D possibly uses TRBD1 or TRBD2 (5 bases each). Trimming pared 6 bases from V and 2 bases from J, leaving 14 bases between. The CDR3 covers 15 residues. Germline V CDR1 and CDR2: MNHEY, SVGEGT.

The rearrangement uses TRBV14 and TRBJ2-5; D is uncertain. The CDR3 has 16 amino acids. The germline V gene encodes CDR1 SGHDN and CDR2 FVKESK. Trimming removed 0 bases at V and 5 bases at J, with 16 bases between. CDR3 amino acids: CASSQDWGGKGETQYF. The CDR3, as DNA: TGTGCCAGCAGCCAAGATTGGGGTGGTAAAGGGGAGACCCAGTACTTC.

This clone was counted once. The chain is built from TRBV11-1 and TRBJ1-1; no firm D call. V was pared by 4 bases and J by 1 base, with 1 base between. The CDR3 sequence is 11 residues long. From germline, CDR1 is SGHAT and CDR2 FQDESV (reference sequence). The CDR3 DNA follows: TGTGCCAGCAGCTCGAACACTGAAGCTTTCTTT. Translation: CASSSNTEAFF.

The rearrangement joins TRBV3-1 (or the pseudogene TRBV3-2) to TRBJ2-5, with 10 bases aligning to TRBD2. This CDR3 is 16 amino acids long. Trimming at V came to 1 base and at J to 4 bases, leaving 6 bases not matched to a gene. Per the germline V gene, CDR1 is LGHDT and CDR2 is YNNKEL (reference sequence). The CDR3 loop is CASSQAGLAVAETQYF. The CDR3 DNA sequence: TGTGCCAGCAGCCAAGCAGGACTAGCGGTTGCAGAGACCCAGTACTTC.

The sample holds one count of this clone. The chain couples TRBV6-5 to TRBJ1-6; D unclear. CDR1 and CDR2 (germline): MNHEY, SVGAGI. V was pared by 0 bases and J by 7 bases, with 10 bases between. There are 15 residues in the CDR3. CDR3 amino acids: CASSYSTGRNSPLHF. The CDR3 DNA reads as TGTGCCAGCAGTTACTCTACGGGGAGGAATTCACCCCTCCACTTT.

The gene calls are TRBV7-9 and TRBJ1-1; 7 bases agree with TRBD1. The CDR3 loop spans 11 amino acids. The V gene's germline CDR1 is SEHNR and CDR2 FQNEAQ (reference sequence). The J segment lost 8 bases and the V segment lost 5 bases, leaving 2 bases of the junction unmatched. In DNA, the CDR3 is TGTGCCAGCAGCCAGGACAGGGAAGCTTTCTTT. Its protein product is CASSQDREAFF.

This chain joins TRBV11-2 and TRBJ1-2, with D hard to call. V was shortened by 5 bases and J by 4 bases, with 14 bases between the two germline ends. This CDR3 is 14 amino acids long. CDR1 and CDR2 from the germline V gene are SGHAT and FQNNGV. The DNA for the CDR3 is TGTGCCAGCAGCCCCTACAAAACTTCCTATGGCTACACCTTC. This codes for CASSPYKTSYGYTF.

This clone has just one count. V is TRBV2 and J is TRBJ1-2; D is perhaps TRBD1 (5 bases). CDR3 size: 15 residues. Trimming pared 1 base from V and 4 bases from J, leaving 13 bases between. Germline loops: CDR1 SNHLY, CDR2 FYNNEI. The CDR3 DNA reads as TGTGCCAGCAGTGAAGGGTCACGGACAAGCTATGGCTACACCTTC. It codes for CASSEGSRTSYGYTF.